A single sample is the source of the 22 T cell receptor beta chains below, sequenced in a study of regulatory T cells in long-lasting Graves disease. Noted time point: persistent/refractory GD, antithyroid drugs over 5 years with positive TRAb. Scientists built the TCR library using RNA that was extracted from PBMCs. Libraries of TCR beta came from iRepertoire HTBI primers plus Arm-PCR of CDR3 regions. TCRdb used MiXCR to reprocess the multiplex PCR reads, holding one entry per CDR3 protein. Among fewer than 400,000 distinct CDR3 sequences, less than 25% were seen once, and the ten largest hold 20%. The sequenced sample was peripheral blood mononuclear cells (PBMCs), obtained when the disease was refractory, from a patient treated with antithyroid drugs. The source of these receptors is a female donor with Graves disease.

This sequence joins TRBV20-1 and TRBJ2-5, with 9 bases lining up with TRBD2. Germline CDR1 DFQATT, CDR2 SNEGSKA (reference sequence). V trimming: 0 bases; J trimming: 2 bases; junction bases outside the gene matches: 4. This CDR3 is 15 amino acids long. The CDR3 coding sequence is TGCAGTGCTAGAGACGGCGGGAGGGGGCAAGAGACCCAGTACTTC. Translated, it gives CSARDGGRGQETQYF.

This clonotype was recorded a few times. For the CDR3, the DNA is TGTGCCAGCAGTAAGGGGGGGACCTACGAGCAGTACTTC. Amino acid sequence: CASSKGGTYEQYF. The genes are TRBV12-3 or TRBV12-4 and TRBJ2-7, with D possibly being TRBD2 (7 bases). Trimming cost V 5 bases and J 2 bases, with 10 bases left between them. The CDR3 is 13 amino acids.

This chain uses TRBV7-2 with TRBJ1-6; 10 nucleotides line up with TRBD1. The CDR3 loop spans 15 amino acids. Losses at the gene ends were 7 bases for V and 10 bases for J; bases not matched to a gene: 10. From germline, CDR1 is SGHTA and CDR2 FQGNSA. CDR3 sequence: CASTRGGQGYSPLHF. CDR3 DNA sequence: TGTGCCAGCACCCGTGGGGGACAGGGGTACTCACCCCTCCACTTT.

This clonotype was detected many times. The chain uses TRBV12-3 or TRBV12-4 and TRBJ2-2; the D call may be TRBD1 or TRBD2 (5 bases each). The CDR3 extends over 14 amino acids. V gave up 0 bases and J gave up 5 bases, with 7 bases separating them. The CDR3 is CASSLAGGTGELFF. CDR3 bases: TGTGCCAGCAGTTTAGCTGGGGGTACCGGGGAGCTGTTTTTT.

This clonotype was counted at least ten times. The chain links TRBV12-3 or TRBV12-4 to TRBJ1-6; 9 nucleotides align to TRBD1. This CDR3 is 15 amino acids long. V trimming: 5 bases; J trimming: 7 bases; junction bases outside the gene matches: 6. CDR3: CASSHRQGGNSPLHF. The DNA for the CDR3 is TGTGCCAGCAGTCATAGACAGGGGGGGAATTCACCCCTCCACTTT.

The sample holds many counts of this clonotype. The chain is built from TRBV28 and TRBJ1-2, with D possibly matching TRBD1 (6 bases). The V and J ends lost 8 bases and 7 bases respectively, with 11 bases between them. Germline CDR1 is MDHEN and CDR2 is SYDVKM. CDR3 length: 11 residues. CDR3 DNA sequence: TGTGCCAGCGGGGGGCTCTCTGGCTACACCTTC. Protein sequence: CASGGLSGYTF.

This clonotype was detected ten times or more. The V call is TRBV30, the J call TRBJ2-7; D assignment may be TRBD1 or TRBD2 (5 bases each). CDR1 GTSNPN and CDR2 SVGIG come from the germline V gene (reference sequence). The CDR3 spans 12 residues. V lost 5 bases and J lost 6, with 14 bases in between. In DNA form, the CDR3 reads TGTGCCTGGGGGACGCTAATCGGCGAGCAGTACTTC. Its protein product is CAWGTLIGEQYF.

This clonotype was observed a few times. The gene calls are TRBV6-2 or TRBV6-3 and TRBJ2-3, with D unresolved. From germline, CDR1 is MNHEY and CDR2 SVGEGT. The V end was cut by 0 bases, the J end by 2 bases, with 9 bases between. The CDR3 sequence is 15 residues long. The CDR3 is CASSYSQAPTDTQYF. The CDR3 DNA reads as TGTGCCAGCAGTTACTCCCAGGCCCCCACAGATACGCAGTATTTT.

This clonotype was found many times. The chain links TRBV2 to TRBJ2-5; D is unresolved. The V gene lost 3 bases and the J gene lost 1 base, with 9 bases spanning the gap. This CDR3 has 14 amino acids. From germline, CDR1 is SNHLY and CDR2 FYNNEI. The CDR3 DNA sequence: TGTGCCAGCAGTGATCAGCTACCCCAAGAGACCCAGTACTTC. It yields the protein CASSDQLPQETQYF.

The chain recombines TRBV12-3 or TRBV12-4 with TRBJ1-2, with a tentative D call TRBD1 (6 bases). The CDR3 contains 14 residues. Trimming took 6 bases from V and 8 from J, leaving 19 bases between them. Written as DNA, the CDR3 is TGTGCCAGCAGCCCTATACAGGGTAGGGTAGGCTACACCTTC. As protein: CASSPIQGRVGYTF.

With respect to this clonotype: One base away lies a much larger clone, so this may be a sequencing read error. The chain has TRBV2 and TRBJ1-2; unclear D gene. The CDR3 totals 12 residues. Germline-derived CDR1 and CDR2 are SNHLY and FYNNEI. The CDR3 region has the DNA TGTGCCGGCAGTGAAAAGGACTATGGCTACACCTTC. Protein: CAGSEKDYGYTF. Using reference TRBV2 and TRBJ1-2 for the parts outside the CDR3, the full variable domain is EPEVTQTPSHQVTQMGQEVILRCVPISNHLYFYWYRQILGQKVEFLVSFYNNEISEKSEIFDDQFSVERPDGSNFTLKIRSTKLEDSAMYFCAGSEKDYGYTFGSGTRLTVV.

About this clonotype: The junction differs from germline at one of its ends, possibly a read error. The chain combines TRBV7-2 with TRBJ2-7, with TRBD1 as a possible D gene (5 bases). This CDR3 has 18 amino acids. Looked up from germline, CDR1 is SGHTA and CDR2 is FQGNSA. The CDR3 nucleotides read TGCGCCAGCAGCGAGCAAATTCCTCCGGACACCAGCTCCTACGAGCAGTACTTC. Protein product: CASSEQIPPDTSSYEQYF.

This chain connects TRBV20-1 to TRBJ2-7; 8 nucleotides agree with TRBD2. V dropped 5 bases and J dropped 4; count of bases not matched to a gene: 7. The germline gives CDR1 DFQATT, CDR2 SNEGSKA (reference sequence). The CDR3 is made up of 13 amino acids. The CDR3 DNA follows: TGCAGTGCTGAAGCGGGAGCTGGTTACGAGCAGTACTTC. It specifies CSAEAGAGYEQYF.

Details on this clonotype: This may arise from a read error, as a much more abundant clone is one base away. No conserved phenylalanine or tryptophan ends this CDR3, so it is likely a read error. The rearrangement links TRBV7-2 to TRBJ2-5; 9 positions agree with TRBD2. The length of the CDR3 is 15 residues. J gave up 2 bases and V 7 bases, and 8 bases lay outside the gene matches. Germline values: CDR1 SGHTA, CDR2 FQGNSA. CDR3 sequence: CASTSLAGAQETQYL. In nucleotides, the CDR3 is TGTGCCAGCACCTCCTTAGCGGGAGCACAAGAGACCCAGTACCTC.

This clonotype was observed many times. Written as DNA, the CDR3 is TGTGCCAGCAGCTTTAGGGCAGTGAACACTGAAGCTTTCTTT. Residues: CASSFRAVNTEAFF. V gene TRBV7-2 combines with J gene TRBJ1-1; no clear D gene. Per germline, CDR1 SGHTA and CDR2 FQGNSA. This CDR3 has 14 amino acids. The V end was cut by 3 bases, the J end by 0 bases, with 8 bases between.

The chain couples TRBV7-9 to TRBJ2-5; the match to TRBD1 covers 9 bases. Germline V lookup: CDR1 SEHNR, CDR2 FQNEAQ (reference sequence). The CDR3 is 15 residues long. V gave up 5 bases and J gave up 3 bases; unmatched junction bases: 7. Here the CDR3 DNA reads TGTGCCAGCAGCCACGGAACAGGGGGCGAAGAGACCCAGTACTTC. It encodes CASSHGTGGEETQYF.

This clonotype was counted at least ten times. The rearrangement uses TRBV11-2 and TRBJ2-2; TRBD1 matches at 8 bases. The CDR3 is made up of 14 amino acids. Germline CDR1 SGHAT, CDR2 FQNNGV. The ends lost 6 bases at V and 2 bases at J; junction bases unmatched: 2. This chain's CDR3 is CASSGQGNTGELFF. For the CDR3, the DNA is TGTGCCAGCAGTGGACAGGGAAACACCGGGGAGCTGTTTTTT.

This clonotype was observed many times. The V gene is TRBV28, the J gene TRBJ2-7; possible D gene TRBD1, 6 bases. V was pared by 3 bases and J by 7 bases, with 19 bases between. CDR1 is MDHEN and CDR2 is SYDVKM in the germline V gene. This CDR3 is built from 15 residues. The CDR3 is CASSLPYRDTIEQYF. The CDR3 bases are TGTGCCAGCAGTTTGCCCTACCGGGACACTATTGAGCAGTACTTC.

The chain has TRBV19 and TRBJ2-5, with D possibly TRBD1 on 6 matching bases. With 6 bases removed from V and 3 bases from J, the gap between germline ends came to 20 bases. The CDR3 consists of 16 residues. Germline values: CDR1 LNHDA, CDR2 SQIVND (reference sequence). The CDR3 here is CASSEPGTIREETQYF. CDR3 DNA sequence: TGTGCCAGTAGCGAACCCGGGACAATCAGAGAAGAGACCCAGTACTTC.

This clonotype was counted only a few times. V usage is TRBV7-6 and J usage is TRBJ2-7; possible D gene TRBD2, 6 bases. The V end lost 4 bases, the J end lost 6 bases, and 16 bases lay between the germline ends. Per germline, CDR1 SGHVS and CDR2 FNYEAQ. The CDR3 totals 14 residues. As DNA, the CDR3 is TGTGCCAGCAGCTCAAGTAGTCAGGGAGGCGAGCAGTACTTC. It translates to CASSSSSQGGEQYF.

The J gene is TRBJ1-2, the V gene TRBV29-1; D unresolved. The CDR3 spans 10 residues. The germline V gene encodes CDR1 SQVTM and CDR2 ANQGSEA. Trimming cost V 0 bases and J 8 bases, with 4 bases left between them. CDR3 in DNA: TGCAGCGTTGAAGAAAGCGGCTACACCTTC. It translates to CSVEESGYTF.

This clonotype was counted a few times. The CDR3 sequence is CSASWDVNNQPQHF. The CDR3 DNA is TGCAGTGCTTCCTGGGACGTGAACAATCAGCCCCAGCATTTT. This chain joins TRBV20-1 and TRBJ1-5; D is possibly TRBD1 (5 bases). V was trimmed by 5 bases and J by 3 bases, leaving 14 bases between them. Germline CDR1 and CDR2: DFQATT and SNEGSKA (reference sequence). The CDR3 has 14 amino acids.